The TCR beta chain under discussion was sequenced for a study of blood T cell repertoires in COVID-19. Study-wide background: There were acute and convalescent COVID-19 samples, and they came from the United States, Italy and Spain. Sample material is recorded as cDNA or gDNA derived from T cells, B-cell-depleted T cells, or PBMCs.

Germline loops: CDR1 MRHNA, CDR2 SNTAGT. V was clipped by 6 bases and J by 4 bases; unmatched bases: 6. The CDR3 loop spans 15 amino acids. Methods used by the authors: Reference gene primer amplification in the assay estimated nucleated cell counts. Using immunoSEQ multiplex PCR, the repertoire was profiled, and TCRdb retains in-frame clones only, with some absent. The V and J calls and clone size come from that table; D and trimming were worked out from the DNA. The sample holds 120,000 or so clones, approximately 83% seen once. This receptor was identified in a man between 60 and 75 years old with acute or convalescent COVID-19. The sequenced sample was peripheral blood. V usage is TRBV6-4 and J usage is TRBJ1-2; 12 nucleotides match TRBD1. CDR3 in amino acids: CASSTGTGGSYGYTF. In nucleotides, the CDR3 is TGTGCCAGCAGCACCGGGACAGGGGGCAGCTATGGCTACACCTTC.